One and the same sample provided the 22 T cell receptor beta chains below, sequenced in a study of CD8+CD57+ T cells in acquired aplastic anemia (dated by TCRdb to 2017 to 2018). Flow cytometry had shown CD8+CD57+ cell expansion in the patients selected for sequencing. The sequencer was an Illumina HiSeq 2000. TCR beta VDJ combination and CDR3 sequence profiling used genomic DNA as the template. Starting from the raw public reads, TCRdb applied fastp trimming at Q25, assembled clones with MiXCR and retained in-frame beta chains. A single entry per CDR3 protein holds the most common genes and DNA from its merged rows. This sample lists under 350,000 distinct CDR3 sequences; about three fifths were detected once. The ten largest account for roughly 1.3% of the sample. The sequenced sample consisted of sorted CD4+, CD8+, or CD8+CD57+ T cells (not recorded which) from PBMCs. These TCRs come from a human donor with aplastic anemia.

The DNA of the CDR3 is TGCAGTGCTAGAGTGGACAGAACAACGTATGGCTACACCTTC. This gives the protein CSARVDRTTYGYTF. The chain links TRBV20-1 to TRBJ1-2, with D possibly matching TRBD1 (6 bases). The CDR3 has 14 residues. From germline, CDR1 is DFQATT and CDR2 SNEGSKA (reference sequence). The V and J ends lost 1 base and 5 bases respectively, with 14 bases between them.

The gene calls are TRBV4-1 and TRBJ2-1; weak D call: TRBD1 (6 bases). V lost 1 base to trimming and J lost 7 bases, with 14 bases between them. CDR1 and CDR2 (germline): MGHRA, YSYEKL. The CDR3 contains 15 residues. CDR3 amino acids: CASSQGSPQGNEQFF. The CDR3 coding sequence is TGCGCCAGCAGCCAAGGTTCCCCCCAGGGGAATGAGCAGTTCTTC.

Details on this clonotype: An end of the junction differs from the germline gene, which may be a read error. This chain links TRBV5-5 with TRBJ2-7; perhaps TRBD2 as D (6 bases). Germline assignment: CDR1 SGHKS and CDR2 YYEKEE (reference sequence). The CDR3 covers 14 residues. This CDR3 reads CASSLAGADYEQHF. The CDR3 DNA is TGTGCCAGCAGCTTGGCGGGAGCGGATTACGAGCAGCACTTC.

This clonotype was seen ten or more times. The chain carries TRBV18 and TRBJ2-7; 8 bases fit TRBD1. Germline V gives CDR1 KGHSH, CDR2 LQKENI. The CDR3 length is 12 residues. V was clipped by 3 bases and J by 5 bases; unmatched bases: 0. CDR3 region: CASSPDRDEQYF. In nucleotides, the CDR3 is TGTGCCAGCTCACCGGACAGGGACGAGCAGTACTTC.

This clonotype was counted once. The CDR3 DNA reads TGTGCCACCAGCAGAGCGGGGGGGCTAGGAGAGACCCAGTACTTC. It specifies CATSRAGGLGETQYF. J is TRBJ2-5 and V is TRBV15; 8 nucleotides align to TRBD2. The CDR3 runs 15 residues. V shed 1 base and J 4 bases; nucleotides not matched to a gene: 5. CDR1 LNHNV and CDR2 YYDKDF come from the germline V gene (reference sequence). Based on the CDR3 plus reference TRBV15 and TRBJ2-5, the full variable domain is DAMVIQNPRYQVTQFGKPVTLSCSQTLNHNVMYWYQQKSSQAPKLLFHYYDKDFNNEADTPDNFQSRRPNTSFCFLDIRSPGLGDTAMYLCATSRAGGLGETQYFGPGTRLLVL.

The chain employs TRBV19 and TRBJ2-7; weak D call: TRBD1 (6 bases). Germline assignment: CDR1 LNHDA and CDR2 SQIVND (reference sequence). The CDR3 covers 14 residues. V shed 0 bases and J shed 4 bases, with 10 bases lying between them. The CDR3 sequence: CASSIEGTRYEQYF. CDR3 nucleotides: TGTGCCAGTAGTATAGAGGGGACAAGGTACGAGCAGTACTTC.

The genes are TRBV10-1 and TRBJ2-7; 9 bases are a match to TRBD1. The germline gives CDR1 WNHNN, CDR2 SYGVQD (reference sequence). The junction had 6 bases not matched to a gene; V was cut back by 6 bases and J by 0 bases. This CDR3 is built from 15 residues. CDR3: CASSPRTGDSYEQYF. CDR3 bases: TGCGCCAGCAGCCCCAGGACAGGGGACTCCTACGAGCAGTACTTC.

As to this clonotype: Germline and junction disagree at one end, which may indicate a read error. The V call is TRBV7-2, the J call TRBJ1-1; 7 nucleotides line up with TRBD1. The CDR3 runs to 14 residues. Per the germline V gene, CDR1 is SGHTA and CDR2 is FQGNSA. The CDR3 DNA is TGTGCCAGCAGCTGGGGACAGTCAGACTCTGAGGCTTTCTTT. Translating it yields CASSWGQSDSEAFF. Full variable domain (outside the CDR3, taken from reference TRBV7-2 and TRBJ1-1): GAGVSQSPSNKVTEKGKDVELRCDPISGHTALYWYRQSLGQGLEFLIYFQGNSAPDKSGLPSDRFSAERTGGSVSTLTIQRTQQEDSAVYLCASSWGQSDSEAFFGQGTRLTVV.

CDR3 nucleotides: TGTGCCAGCAGCTCCCTCTATGGGGAAGTGAACACTGAAGCTTTCTTT. Its protein product is CASSSLYGEVNTEAFF. V and J are TRBV11-2 and TRBJ1-1; D is unclear. The CDR3 sequence is 16 residues long. Germline V gives CDR1 SGHAT, CDR2 FQNNGV. With 4 bases removed from V and 0 bases from J, the gap between germline ends came to 15 bases.

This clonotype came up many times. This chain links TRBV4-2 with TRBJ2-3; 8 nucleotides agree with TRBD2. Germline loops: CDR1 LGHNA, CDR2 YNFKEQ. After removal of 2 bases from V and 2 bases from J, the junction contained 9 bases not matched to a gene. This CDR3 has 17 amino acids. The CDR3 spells CASSQQGTSESTDTQYF. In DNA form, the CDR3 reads TGTGCCAGCAGCCAACAAGGGACTAGTGAATCCACAGATACGCAGTATTTT.

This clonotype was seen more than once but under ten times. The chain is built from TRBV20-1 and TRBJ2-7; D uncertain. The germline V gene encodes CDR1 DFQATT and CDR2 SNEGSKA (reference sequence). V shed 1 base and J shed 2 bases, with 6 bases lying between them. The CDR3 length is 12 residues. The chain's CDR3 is CSARGQTYEQYF. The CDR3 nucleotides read TGCAGTGCTAGAGGTCAGACCTACGAGCAGTACTTC.

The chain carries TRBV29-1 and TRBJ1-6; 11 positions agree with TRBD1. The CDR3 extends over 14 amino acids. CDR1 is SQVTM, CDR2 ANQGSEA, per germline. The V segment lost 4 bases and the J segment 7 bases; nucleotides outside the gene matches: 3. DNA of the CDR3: TGCAGCGTTGGGGACAGGGGGGGAAATTCACCCCTCCACTTT. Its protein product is CSVGDRGGNSPLHF.

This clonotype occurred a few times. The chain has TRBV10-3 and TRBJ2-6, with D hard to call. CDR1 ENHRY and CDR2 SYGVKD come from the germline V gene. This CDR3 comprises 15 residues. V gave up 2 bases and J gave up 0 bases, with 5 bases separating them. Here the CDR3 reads CAISEEDSGANVLTF. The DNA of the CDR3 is TGTGCCATCAGTGAGGAGGACTCTGGGGCCAACGTCCTGACTTTC.

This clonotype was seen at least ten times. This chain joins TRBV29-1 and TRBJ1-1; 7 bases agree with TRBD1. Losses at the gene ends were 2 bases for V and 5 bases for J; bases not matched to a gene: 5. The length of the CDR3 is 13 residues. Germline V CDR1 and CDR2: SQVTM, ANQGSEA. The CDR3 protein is CSVERGGQTEAFF. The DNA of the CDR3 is TGCAGCGTTGAACGAGGGGGCCAGACTGAAGCTTTCTTT.

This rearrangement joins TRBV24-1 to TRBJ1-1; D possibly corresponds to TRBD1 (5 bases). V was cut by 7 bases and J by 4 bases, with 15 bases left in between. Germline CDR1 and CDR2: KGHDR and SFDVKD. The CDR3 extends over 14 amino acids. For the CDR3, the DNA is TGTGCCACCAGACCAGAAGGGGAGGTCACTGAAGCTTTCTTT. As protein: CATRPEGEVTEAFF.

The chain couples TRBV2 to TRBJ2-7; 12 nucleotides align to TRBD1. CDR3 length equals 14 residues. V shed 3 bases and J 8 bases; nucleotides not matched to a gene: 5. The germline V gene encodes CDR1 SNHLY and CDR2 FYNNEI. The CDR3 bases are TGTGCCAGCAGTGAGGGGAGGGACAGGGGGCAGCAGTACTTC. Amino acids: CASSEGRDRGQQYF.

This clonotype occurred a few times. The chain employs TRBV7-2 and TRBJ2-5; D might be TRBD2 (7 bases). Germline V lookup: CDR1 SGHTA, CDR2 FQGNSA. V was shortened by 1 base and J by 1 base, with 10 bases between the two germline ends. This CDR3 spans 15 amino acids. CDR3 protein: CASSLDGGAQETQYF. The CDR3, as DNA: TGTGCCAGCAGCTTAGATGGGGGGGCCCAAGAGACCCAGTACTTC.

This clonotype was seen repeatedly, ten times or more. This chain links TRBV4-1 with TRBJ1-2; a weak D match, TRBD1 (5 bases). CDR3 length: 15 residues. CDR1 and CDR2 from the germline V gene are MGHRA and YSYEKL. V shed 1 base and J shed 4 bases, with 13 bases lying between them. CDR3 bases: TGCGCCAGCAGCCAAGGACAACAGGACGTCTATGGCTACACCTTC. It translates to CASSQGQQDVYGYTF.

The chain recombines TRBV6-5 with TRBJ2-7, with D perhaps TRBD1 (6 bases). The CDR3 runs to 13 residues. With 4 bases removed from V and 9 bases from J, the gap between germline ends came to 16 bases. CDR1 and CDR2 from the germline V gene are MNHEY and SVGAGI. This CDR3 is CASSSTGSGGQYF. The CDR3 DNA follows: TGTGCCAGCAGTTCCACAGGGTCGGGCGGGCAGTACTTC.

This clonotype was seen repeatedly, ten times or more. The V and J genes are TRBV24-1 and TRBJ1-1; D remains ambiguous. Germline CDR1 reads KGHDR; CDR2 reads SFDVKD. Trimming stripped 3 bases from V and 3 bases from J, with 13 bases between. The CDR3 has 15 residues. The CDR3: CATSDPRLEDTEAFF. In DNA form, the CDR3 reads TGTGCCACCAGTGATCCAAGGTTGGAAGACACTGAAGCTTTCTTT.

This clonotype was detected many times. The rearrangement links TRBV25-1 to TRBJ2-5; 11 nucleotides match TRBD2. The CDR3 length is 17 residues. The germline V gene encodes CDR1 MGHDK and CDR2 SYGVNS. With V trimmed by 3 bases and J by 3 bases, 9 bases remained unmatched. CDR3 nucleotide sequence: TGTGCCAGCAGTGACCCAAGACTAGCGGGGAACGAAGAGACCCAGTACTTC. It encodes CASSDPRLAGNEETQYF.

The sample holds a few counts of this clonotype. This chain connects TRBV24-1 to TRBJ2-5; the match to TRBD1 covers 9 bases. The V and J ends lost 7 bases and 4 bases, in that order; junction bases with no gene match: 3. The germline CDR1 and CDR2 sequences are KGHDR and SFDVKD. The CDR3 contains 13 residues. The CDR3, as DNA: TGTGCCACCAGCGAGACAGGGGGAGAGACCCAGTACTTC. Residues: CATSETGGETQYF.